The next 3 T cell receptor beta chains were all read from a single sample in a study of T cells expressing NK-cell markers. From its re-call of the 5' RACE reads, TCRdb lists each CDR3 protein once, without DNA. The table gives about 300,000 distinct CDR3 sequences; the top ten clones make up about 4.2% of it. Source material: blood T cells: a sorted CD56 or NKG2C T cell subset, CD4+ or CD8+ T cells, or bulk PBMC T cells (not recorded which). These receptors all come from a woman aged 18 to 75 in good health.

The CDR3 loop reads CASSQDTLAPTYNEQFF. The chain uses TRBV4-2 and TRBJ2-1; TCRdb's D gene call, TRBD2, goes unchecked for lack of DNA. From germline, CDR1 is LGHNA and CDR2 YNFKEQ. The CDR3 is made up of 17 amino acids.

J is TRBJ2-3 and V is TRBV4-2; TCRdb indicates TRBD2, and absent DNA this call remains unverified. Germline V CDR1 and CDR2: LGHNA, YNFKEQ. CDR3 length equals 17 residues. The CDR3 sequence: CASSQGINSGIGDTQYF.

The V and J genes are TRBV5-1 and TRBJ2-3; TCRdb reports TRBD2, a call that lacks DNA to check it against. CDR3 size: 17 residues. Per the germline V gene, CDR1 is SGHRS and CDR2 is YFSETQ. The CDR3 spells CASSQEVTSGGADTQYF.